These 18 T cell receptor beta chains were sequenced from one sample in a study of blood T cell repertoires in COVID-19. Some clones are missing from TCRdb's copy, which holds only in-frame ones; the method was immunoSEQ multiplex PCR. In the table there are more than 80,000 clones, over 80% of which are singletons. Sequenced material: peripheral blood. These receptors were taken from a woman in her sixties or seventies with acute or convalescent COVID-19.

The V call is TRBV2, the J call TRBJ2-7; 8 positions match TRBD1. Germline CDR1 SNHLY, CDR2 FYNNEI. The CDR3 is 14 amino acids. After removal of 5 bases from V and 4 bases from J, the junction contained 7 bases not matched to a gene. CDR3 sequence (DNA): TGTGCCAGCAGTCCCGGACAGGGTTCGTACGAGCAGTACTTC. As protein: CASSPGQGSYEQYF.

V and J are TRBV14 and TRBJ2-3, with TRBD2 identical over 10 bases. This CDR3 spans 14 amino acids. Germline V gene sequence: CDR1 SGHDN, CDR2 FVKESK. The V gene end was trimmed by 4 bases and the J gene end by 4 bases; junction bases not matched to a gene: 2. CDR3 coding DNA: TGTGCCAGCAGCCCAGGGACTAGCGCAGATACGCAGTATTTT. Translated: CASSPGTSADTQYF.

This clone has just one count. CDR3 bases: TGCGCCAGCAGCTTGGCGGGACAGGGGACTATCAATGAGCAGTTCTTC. It specifies CASSLAGQGTINEQFF. The chain links TRBV5-1 to TRBJ2-1, with 10 bases lining up with TRBD1. V lost 0 bases, J lost 6 bases, and 6 bases stayed unmatched. The length of the CDR3 is 16 residues. Per the germline V gene, CDR1 is SGHRS and CDR2 is YFSETQ.

The chain carries TRBV10-3 and TRBJ1-4; possible D gene TRBD1, 5 bases. Germline lookup yields CDR1 ENHRY and CDR2 SYGVKD. CDR3 size: 13 residues. Deletions cut 10 bases from V and 8 bases from J, with 17 bases between. CDR3: CATRDSLGEKLFF. The CDR3 DNA follows: TGTGCCACCCGGGACTCCCTCGGGGAAAAACTGTTTTTT.

Concerning this clone itself: Within the sample, other DNA sequences also encode this same CDR3. The chain links TRBV27 to TRBJ1-1; D not resolved. This CDR3 is 13 amino acids long. Germline V lookup: CDR1 MNHEY, CDR2 SMNVEV (reference sequence). V shed 0 bases and J shed 1 base, with 3 bases lying between them. The CDR3 protein is CASSLSRNTEAFF. The CDR3 DNA reads as TGTGCCAGCAGTTTATCGAGGAACACTGAAGCTTTCTTT.

The chain couples TRBV5-1 to TRBJ1-1; D is possibly TRBD1 (5 bases). The germline V gene has CDR1 SGHRS and CDR2 YFSETQ. V was trimmed by 3 bases and J by 7 bases, leaving 19 bases between them. The CDR3 is 15 residues long. CDR3 region: CASSWGGADPREAFF. CDR3 sequence (DNA): TGCGCCAGCAGCTGGGGAGGGGCGGACCCCCGTGAAGCTTTCTTT.

CDR3 sequence: CASRIGQGTEAFF. The DNA of the CDR3 is TGTGCCAGTAGAATCGGACAGGGCACTGAAGCTTTCTTT. This chain connects TRBV19 to TRBJ1-1; 8 nucleotides align to TRBD1. The CDR3 length is 13 residues. The J segment lost 4 bases and the V segment lost 6 bases, leaving 4 bases of the junction unmatched. CDR1 and CDR2 (germline): LNHDA, SQIVND (reference sequence).

The chain has TRBV11-2 and TRBJ1-4, with D possibly being TRBD1 (5 bases). Trimming pared 5 bases from V and 8 bases from J, leaving 12 bases between. In germline, CDR1 is SGHAT, CDR2 FQNNGV. There are 13 residues in the CDR3. The CDR3 sequence is CASSGGTLEKLFF. In nucleotides, the CDR3 is TGTGCCAGCAGCGGGGGGACTCTGGAAAAACTGTTTTTT. Full variable domain (outside the CDR3, taken from reference TRBV11-2 and TRBJ1-4): EAGVAQSPRYKIIEKRQSVAFWCNPISGHATLYWYQQILGQGPKLLIQFQNNGVVDDSQLPKDRFSAERLKGVDSTLKIQPAKLEDSAVYLCASSGGTLEKLFFGSGTQLSVL.

The V gene is TRBV28, the J gene TRBJ1-1, with D possibly TRBD1 on 5 matching bases. CDR1 is MDHEN and CDR2 is SYDVKM in the germline V gene. CDR3 size: 13 residues. V lost 4 bases and J 5 bases, leaving 11 bases between the germline ends. This chain's CDR3 is CASSSSGRTEAFF. Here the CDR3 DNA reads TGTGCCAGCAGTTCCTCAGGGAGGACTGAAGCTTTCTTT.

The chain couples TRBV5-6 to TRBJ2-7; D unresolved. CDR1 is SGHDT, CDR2 YYEEEE, per germline. V was clipped by 1 base and J by 0 bases, with 20 bases between them. This CDR3 spans 18 amino acids. The CDR3 coding sequence is TGTGCCAGCAGCTTGAAAAAAATGTGGGCGAGAAGCTCCTACGAGCAGTACTTC. This encodes CASSLKKMWARSSYEQYF.

The chain recombines TRBV14 with TRBJ1-1; D is possibly TRBD1 (5 bases). Germline V gene sequence: CDR1 SGHDN, CDR2 FVKESK. V lost 2 bases and J 4 bases, leaving 11 bases between the germline ends. This CDR3 spans 14 amino acids. The CDR3 here is CASSQQGGSTEAFF. CDR3 bases: TGTGCCAGCAGCCAACAGGGAGGGTCCACTGAAGCTTTCTTT.

The V and J genes are TRBV12-3 or TRBV12-4 and TRBJ2-5, with D tentatively TRBD1 (6 bases). This CDR3 region has 13 residues. V was clipped by 6 bases and J by 3 bases, with 11 bases between them. CDR3 residues: CASRPQGEETQYF. The DNA of the CDR3 is TGTGCCAGCAGGCCACAGGGAGAAGAGACCCAGTACTTC.

The sample holds one count of this clone. This chain links TRBV6-6 with TRBJ1-6; D not certain. The V gene lost 6 bases and the J gene lost 7 bases, with 10 bases spanning the gap. This CDR3 has 13 residues. Germline V lookup: CDR1 MNHNY, CDR2 SVGAGI (reference sequence). The CDR3 coding sequence is TGTGCCAGCAGACCCGTGGCAAATTCACCCCTCCACTTT. Translated: CASRPVANSPLHF.

The chain has TRBV7-8 and TRBJ1-1, with 7 bases aligning to TRBD1. After removal of 4 bases from V and 1 base from J, the junction contained 12 bases not matched to a gene. This CDR3 region has 17 residues. Germline CDR1 reads SGHVS; CDR2 reads FQNEAQ. The CDR3 protein is CASSSSPRGERNTEAFF. Here the CDR3 DNA reads TGTGCCAGCAGCTCCTCGCCCAGGGGGGAACGGAACACTGAAGCTTTCTTT.

This clone was counted only a few times. This chain uses TRBV18 with TRBJ1-1; D is possibly TRBD1 (6 bases). The germline V gene has CDR1 KGHSH and CDR2 LQKENI. V lost 3 bases and J 4 bases, leaving 18 bases between the germline ends. The CDR3 spans 16 residues. The CDR3 nucleotides read TGTGCCAGCTCACCTAGGCAACCAGGGGACGGCACTGAAGCTTTCTTT. It translates to CASSPRQPGDGTEAFF.

The gene calls are TRBV25-1 and TRBJ2-2; tentative D call: TRBD2 (5 bases). CDR1 MGHDK and CDR2 SYGVNS come from the germline V gene. The V gene lost 3 bases and the J gene lost 6 bases, with 11 bases spanning the gap. The CDR3 has 14 residues. The CDR3 bases are TGTGCCAGCAGTGATTTCGGGGTCTCCGGGGAGCTGTTTTTT. It specifies CASSDFGVSGELFF.

J is TRBJ2-5 and V is TRBV9, with 8 bases matching TRBD1. The CDR3 covers 15 residues. The J segment lost 2 bases and the V segment lost 4 bases, leaving 7 bases of the junction unmatched. Germline V CDR1 and CDR2: SGDLS, YYNGEE. The CDR3 here is CASSTTGGTQETQYF. CDR3 DNA sequence: TGTGCCAGCAGCACAACAGGGGGGACTCAAGAGACCCAGTACTTC.

This sequence joins TRBV11-3 and TRBJ2-7; D unresolved. Trimming removed 5 bases at V and 5 bases at J, with 7 bases between. The CDR3 is 11 amino acids. Germline V lookup: CDR1 SGHNT, CDR2 YENEEA. CDR3 coding DNA: TGTGCCAGCAGCCAACTCCACGAGCAGTACTTC. Protein: CASSQLHEQYF.